These T cell receptor beta chains were read from a single sample in a study of blood T cell repertoires in COVID-19. Only in-frame clones appear in the TCRdb table, and some are missing; sequencing was by immunoSEQ multiplex PCR. Here the sample spans more than 200,000 clones, approximately 90% being singletons. Material for sequencing was PBMCs or T cells enriched from blood (not recorded which). These receptors all stem from a woman younger than 35 who had recovered from COVID-19. Both conserved end residues are part of each CDR3. D genes are given only for firm matches. Clone size is given for some rows only: seen once, a few or many times, or a class if the clone is expanded.

>TRBJ1-5|-|TRBV4-2|-
TGTGCCAGCAGCCAAGATGAGGGCAATCAGCCCCAGCATTTT
CASSQDEGNQPQHF
>TRBJ2-1|TRBD2|TRBV5-1|few
TGCGCCAGCAGCTTGTTCGGGGGGAGCTCCTACAATGAGCAGTTCTTC
CASSLFGGSSYNEQFF
>TRBJ2-7|TRBD2|TRBV2|-
TGTGCCAGCAATAAGCGGGGGGCCCAGTACGAGCAGTACTTC
CASNKRGAQYEQYF
>TRBJ1-1|-|TRBV7-9|-
TGTGCCAGCAGTTACGGGGTCGAAGCTTTCTTT
CASSYGVEAFF
>TRBJ2-2|-|TRBV15|-
TGTGCCACCAGCAGAGGAAGCGGGCACGGGGAGCTGTTTTTT
CATSRGSGHGELFF
>TRBJ1-2|-|TRBV6-2/TRBV6-3|few
TGTGCCAGCAGCTCTAATATCTATGGCTACACCTTC
CASSSNIYGYTF
>TRBJ1-2|TRBD1|TRBV3-1/TRBV3-2|-
TGTGCCAGCGGTCGACAGGGTACGGACTATGGCTACACCTTC
CASGRQGTDYGYTF
>TRBJ2-7|TRBD1|TRBV5-1|-
TGCGCCAGCAGCTTGAGGACAGGAGGAAGCTACGAGCAGTACTTC
CASSLRTGGSYEQYF
>TRBJ1-3|-|TRBV5-5|-
TGTGCCAGCAGCTGGAGCTCTGGAAACACCATATATTTT
CASSWSSGNTIYF
>TRBJ2-1|TRBD2|TRBV5-4|-
TGTGCCAGCAGCCATGGGACTAGCGGAAACTACAATGAGCAGTTCTTC
CASSHGTSGNYNEQFF
>TRBJ1-2|TRBD1|TRBV5-1|-
TGCGCCAGCAGCTTGGAGGGACAGGACTATGGCTACACCTTC
CASSLEGQDYGYTF
>TRBJ2-1|TRBD2|TRBV19|-
TGTGCCAGTAGTATAGATTTGGGGACTAATACTGAGCAGTTCTTC
CASSIDLGTNTEQFF
>TRBJ1-2|TRBD1|TRBV9|-
TGTGCCAGCAGCGTAGGAGAGGGGGCGAAGGGCTACACCTTC
CASSVGEGAKGYTF
>TRBJ2-1|TRBD1|TRBV7-6|once
TGTGCCAGCAGCTGGGTTAAAAAGGACAGGGGGCTGTTCTTC
CASSWVKKDRGLFF
>TRBJ2-5|-|TRBV9|-
TGTGCCAGCAGCGTAGCTACGAGGGCTCCCCAAGAGACCCAGTACTTC
CASSVATRAPQETQYF
>TRBJ2-5|TRBD1|TRBV7-8|-
TGTGCCAGCAGCTTATGGGACAGCCTCGGGGAGACCCAGTACTTC
CASSLWDSLGETQYF
>TRBJ1-2|TRBD1|TRBV11-2|-
TGTGCCAGCAGCTGGACAGGGGACGCATACTATGGCTACACCTTC
CASSWTGDAYYGYTF
>TRBJ1-1|-|TRBV28|once
TGTGCCAGCAGTCCCCCATGGAGCCTTGAAGCTTTCTTT
CASSPPWSLEAFF
>TRBJ1-2|TRBD1|TRBV6-2/TRBV6-3|-
TGTGCCAGCAGCCCGGACAGGTGGGGACTAGCCTATGGCTACACCTTC
CASSPDRWGLAYGYTF
>TRBJ1-2|-|TRBV18|-
TGTGCCAGCTCACCCAGCCGGGGAATCAGGCATGGCTACACCTTC
CASSPSRGIRHGYTF
>TRBJ2-7|-|TRBV28|-
TGTGCCAGCAGTTTAGACCGTCGAGGGTACGAGCAGTACTTC
CASSLDRRGYEQYF
>TRBJ1-1|-|TRBV27|-
TGTGCCAGCAGTTTACAACAGGGCGGAAACACTGAAGCTTTCTTT
CASSLQQGGNTEAFF
>TRBJ2-5|-|TRBV19|-
TGTGCCAGGAACCTTAGCATACCACACCAAGAGACCCAGTACTTC
CARNLSIPHQETQYF
>TRBJ1-2|-|TRBV5-4|-
TGTGCCAGCAGCAATCGGACAGCTTTGTATGGCTACACCTTC
CASSNRTALYGYTF